The sequence of this TCR beta chain was determined in a study of identical twins. General study findings and limits: Memory repertoires lacked the insertion deficit that abundant cord blood beta clonotypes showed. Models predicted too little out-of-frame TCR alpha sharing in monozygotic twins.

This clonotype was recorded a few times. Its specificity is not known. TCRdb re-called the 5' RACE reads through MiXCR, storing one row per CDR3 protein. The table has 640,000 or so distinct CDR3 sequences, approximately 6.1% seen once. Germline CDR1 reads SNHLY; CDR2 reads FYNNEI. Trimming at V came to 0 bases and at J to 2 bases, leaving 2 bases not matched to a gene. The CDR3 contains 15 residues. Sequencing input: naive T cells sorted from blood. This TCR derives from a man aged 18-30 years in good health. The chain links TRBV2 to TRBJ2-3, with 7 positions matching TRBD2. The CDR3: CASSEAGGFTDTQYF. The CDR3 region has the DNA TGTGCCAGCAGTGAAGCGGGGGGGTTCACAGATACGCAGTATTTT.